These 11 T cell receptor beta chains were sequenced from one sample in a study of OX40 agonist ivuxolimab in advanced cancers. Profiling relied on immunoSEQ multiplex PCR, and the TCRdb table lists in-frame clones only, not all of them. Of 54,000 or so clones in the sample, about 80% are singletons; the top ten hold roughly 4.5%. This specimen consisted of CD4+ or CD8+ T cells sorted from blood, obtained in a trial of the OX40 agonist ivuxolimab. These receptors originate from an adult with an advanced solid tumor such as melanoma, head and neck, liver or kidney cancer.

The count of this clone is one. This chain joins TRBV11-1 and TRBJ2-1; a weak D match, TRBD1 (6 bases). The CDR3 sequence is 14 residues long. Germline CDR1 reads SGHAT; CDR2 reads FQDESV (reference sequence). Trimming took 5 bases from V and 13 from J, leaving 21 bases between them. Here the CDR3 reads CASSPNLSQGPQFF. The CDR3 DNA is TGTGCCAGCAGCCCGAACCTCTCCCAGGGGCCCCAGTTCTTC.

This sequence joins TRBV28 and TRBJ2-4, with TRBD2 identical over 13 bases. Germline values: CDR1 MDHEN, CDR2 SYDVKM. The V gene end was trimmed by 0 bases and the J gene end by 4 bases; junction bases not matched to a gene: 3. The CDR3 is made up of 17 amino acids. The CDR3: CASSLWGTSGMKNIQYF. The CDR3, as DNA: TGTGCCAGCAGTTTATGGGGGACTAGCGGGATGAAAAACATTCAGTACTTC.

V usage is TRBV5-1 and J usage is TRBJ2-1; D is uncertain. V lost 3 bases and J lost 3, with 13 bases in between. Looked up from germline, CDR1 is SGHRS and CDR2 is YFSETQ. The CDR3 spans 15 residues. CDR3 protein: CASSYPPLGYNEQFF. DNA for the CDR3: TGCGCCAGCAGCTACCCACCTCTCGGCTACAATGAGCAGTTCTTC. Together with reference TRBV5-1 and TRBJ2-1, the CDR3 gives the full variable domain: KAGVTQTPRYLIKTRGQQVTLSCSPISGHRSVSWYQQTPGQGLQFLFEYFSETQRNKGNFPGRFSGRQFSNSRSEMNVSTLELGDSALYLCASSYPPLGYNEQFFGPGTRLTVL.

The CDR3 region is CSVAPLPGLAVRSSYNEQFF. The CDR3, as DNA: TGCAGCGTAGCGCCCCTTCCGGGACTAGCGGTTAGGAGCTCCTACAATGAGCAGTTCTTC. This chain joins TRBV29-1 and TRBJ2-1; 11 bases agree with TRBD2. V lost 6 bases to trimming and J lost 0 bases; unmatched junction nucleotides: 19. The V gene's germline CDR1 is SQVTM and CDR2 ANQGSEA. The CDR3 is 20 residues long.

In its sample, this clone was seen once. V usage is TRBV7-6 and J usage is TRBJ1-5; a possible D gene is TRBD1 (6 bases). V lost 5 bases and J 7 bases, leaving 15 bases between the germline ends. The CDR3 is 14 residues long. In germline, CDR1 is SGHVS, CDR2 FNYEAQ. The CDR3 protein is CASSEGGFRQPQHF. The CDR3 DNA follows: TGTGCCAGCAGCGAGGGGGGGTTTCGGCAGCCCCAGCATTTT.

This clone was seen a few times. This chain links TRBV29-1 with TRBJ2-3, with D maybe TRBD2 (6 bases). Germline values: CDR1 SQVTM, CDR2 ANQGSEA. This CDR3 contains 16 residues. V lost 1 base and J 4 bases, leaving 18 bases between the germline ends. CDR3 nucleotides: TGCAGCGTTGAAGTGGCGGGGTCATTCATTTCAGATACGCAGTATTTT. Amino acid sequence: CSVEVAGSFISDTQYF.

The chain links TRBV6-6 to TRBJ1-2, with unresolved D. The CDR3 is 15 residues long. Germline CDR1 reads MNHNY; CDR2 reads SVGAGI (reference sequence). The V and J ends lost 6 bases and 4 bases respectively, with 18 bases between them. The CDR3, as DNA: TGTGCCAGCAGCCCCGGTAGGGCGGCTGGCTATGGCTACACCTTC. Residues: CASSPGRAAGYGYTF.

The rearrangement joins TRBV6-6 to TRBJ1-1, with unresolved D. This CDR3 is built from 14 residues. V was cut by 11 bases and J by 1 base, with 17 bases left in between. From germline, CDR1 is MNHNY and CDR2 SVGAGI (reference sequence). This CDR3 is CASCCRAPNTEAFF. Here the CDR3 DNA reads TGTGCCTCCTGTTGCCGGGCCCCGAACACTGAAGCTTTCTTT.

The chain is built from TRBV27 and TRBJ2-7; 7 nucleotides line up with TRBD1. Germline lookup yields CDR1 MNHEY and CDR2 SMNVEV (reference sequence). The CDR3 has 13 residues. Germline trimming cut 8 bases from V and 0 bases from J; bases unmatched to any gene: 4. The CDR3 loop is CASGGQRSYEQYF. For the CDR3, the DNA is TGTGCCAGCGGGGGACAGCGCTCCTACGAGCAGTACTTC.

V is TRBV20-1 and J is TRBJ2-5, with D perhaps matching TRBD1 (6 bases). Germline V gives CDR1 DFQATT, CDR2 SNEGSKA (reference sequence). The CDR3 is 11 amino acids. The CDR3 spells CSTGFQETQYF. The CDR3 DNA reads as TGCAGCACAGGGTTTCAAGAGACCCAGTACTTC.

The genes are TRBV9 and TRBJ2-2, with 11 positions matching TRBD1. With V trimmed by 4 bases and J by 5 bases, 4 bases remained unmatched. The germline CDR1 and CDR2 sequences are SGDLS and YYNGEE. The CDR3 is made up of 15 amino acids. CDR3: CASSRTGGGTGELFF. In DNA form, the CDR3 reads TGTGCCAGCAGCCGGACAGGGGGCGGAACCGGGGAGCTGTTTTTT. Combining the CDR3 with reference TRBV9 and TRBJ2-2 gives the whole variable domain DSGVTQTPKHLITATGQRVTLRCSPRSGDLSVYWYQQSLDQGLQFLIQYYNGEERAKGNILERFSAQQFPDLHSELNLSSLELGDSALYFCASSRTGGGTGELFFGEGSRLTVL.